This note documents a single T cell receptor beta chain sequence. 60 Vbeta and 13 Jbeta primers were used in PCR. Some clones are missing from TCRdb's copy, which holds only in-frame ones; the method was immunoSEQ multiplex PCR. The sample carries about 60,000 clones, 65% to 80% recorded once. Germline lookup yields CDR1 SGHTA and CDR2 FQGNSA. Trimming shortened V by 1 base and J by 0 bases, and 10 bases separated the two germline ends. The CDR3 extends over 15 amino acids. The sample is drawn from a study of cytomegalovirus exposure and HLA in healthy donors. The V call is TRBV7-2, the J call TRBJ2-7; D unresolved. The sample was PBMCs. The TCR was taken from a man aged 40-49 years in good health and CMV-seropositive. The CDR3 nucleotides read TGTGCCAGCAGCTTAGAGATTAGCCTCTCCTACGAGCAGTACTTC. Translated: CASSLEISLSYEQYF.